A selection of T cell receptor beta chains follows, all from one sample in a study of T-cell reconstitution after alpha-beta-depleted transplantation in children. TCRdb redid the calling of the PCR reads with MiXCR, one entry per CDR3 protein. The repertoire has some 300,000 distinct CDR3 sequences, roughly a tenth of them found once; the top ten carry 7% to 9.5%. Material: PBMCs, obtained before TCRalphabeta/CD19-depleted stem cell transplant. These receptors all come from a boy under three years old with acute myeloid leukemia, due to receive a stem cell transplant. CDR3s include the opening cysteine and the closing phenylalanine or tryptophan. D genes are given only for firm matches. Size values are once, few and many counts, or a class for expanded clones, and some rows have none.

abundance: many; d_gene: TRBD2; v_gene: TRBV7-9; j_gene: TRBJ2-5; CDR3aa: CASSLPGLAGVWETQYF; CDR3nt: TGTGCCAGCAGCCTGCCGGGACTAGCGGGAGTTTGGGAGACCCAGTACTTC
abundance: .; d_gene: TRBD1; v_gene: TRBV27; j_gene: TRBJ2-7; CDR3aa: CASSHRGITYEQYF; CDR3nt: TGTGCCAGCAGTCACAGGGGTATCACCTACGAGCAGTACTTC
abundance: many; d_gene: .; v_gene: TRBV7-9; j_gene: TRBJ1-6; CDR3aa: CASSLSSTPLHF; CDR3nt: TGTGCCAGCAGCTTAAGTTCCACACCCCTCCACTTT
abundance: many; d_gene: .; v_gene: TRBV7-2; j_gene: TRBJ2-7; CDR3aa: CASSLTGREQYF; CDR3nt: TGTGCCAGCAGCTTGACAGGACGAGAGCAGTACTTC
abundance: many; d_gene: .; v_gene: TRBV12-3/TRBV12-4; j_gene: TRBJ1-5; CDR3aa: CASSLRKGGNQPQHF; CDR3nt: TGTGCCAGCAGTTTAAGAAAAGGGGGCAATCAGCCCCAGCATTTT
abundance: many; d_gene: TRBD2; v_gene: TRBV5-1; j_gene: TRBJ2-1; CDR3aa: CASSYGTSLYNEQFF; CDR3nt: TGCGCCAGCAGTTACGGGACTAGCTTATACAATGAGCAGTTCTTC
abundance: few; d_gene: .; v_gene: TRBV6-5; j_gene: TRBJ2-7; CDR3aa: CASSYSQEPYEQYF; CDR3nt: TGTGCCAGCAGTTACTCACAGGAACCCTACGAGCAGTACTTC
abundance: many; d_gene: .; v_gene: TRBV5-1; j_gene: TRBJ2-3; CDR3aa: CASSLVGNWEDTQYF; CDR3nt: TGCGCCAGCAGCTTGGTCGGGAACTGGGAAGATACGCAGTATTTT
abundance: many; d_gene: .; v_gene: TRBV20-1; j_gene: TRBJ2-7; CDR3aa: CSAREKGYEQYF; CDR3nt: TGCAGTGCTAGAGAGAAGGGCTACGAGCAGTACTTC
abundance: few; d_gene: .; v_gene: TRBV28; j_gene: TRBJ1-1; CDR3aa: CASSLGGAWANTEAFF; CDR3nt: TGTGCCAGCAGCCTAGGCGGGGCGTGGGCGAACACTGAAGCTTTCTTT
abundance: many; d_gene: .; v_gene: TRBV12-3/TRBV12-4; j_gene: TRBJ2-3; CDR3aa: CASTSPALSTDTQYF; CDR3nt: TGTGCCAGCACCAGTCCAGCACTCAGCACAGATACGCAGTATTTT
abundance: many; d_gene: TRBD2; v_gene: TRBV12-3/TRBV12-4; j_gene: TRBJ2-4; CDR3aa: CASTIGLVSNIQYF; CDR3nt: TGTGCCAGCACCATCGGACTAGTCTCGAACATTCAGTACTTC
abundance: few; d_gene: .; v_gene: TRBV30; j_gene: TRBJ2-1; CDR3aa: CAWSVQGIHNEQFF; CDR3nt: TGTGCCTGGAGTGTACAAGGGATACACAATGAGCAGTTCTTC
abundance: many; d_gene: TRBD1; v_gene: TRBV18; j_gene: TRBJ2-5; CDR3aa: CASSPDRGQETQYF; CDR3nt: TGTGCCAGCTCACCAGACAGGGGACAAGAGACCCAGTACTTC
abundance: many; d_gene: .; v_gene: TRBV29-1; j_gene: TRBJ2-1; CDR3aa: CSVGSSYYNEQFF; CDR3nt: TGCAGCGTGGGTAGCTCCTACTACAATGAGCAGTTCTTC
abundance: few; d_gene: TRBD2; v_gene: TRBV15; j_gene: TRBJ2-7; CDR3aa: CATSRGGAESSYEQYF; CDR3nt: TGTGCCACCAGCAGGGGAGGGGCGGAGTCCTCCTACGAGCAGTACTTC
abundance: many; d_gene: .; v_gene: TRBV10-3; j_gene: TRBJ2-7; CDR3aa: CAIKAGTDEQYF; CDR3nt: TGTGCCATCAAGGCAGGGACGGACGAGCAGTACTTC
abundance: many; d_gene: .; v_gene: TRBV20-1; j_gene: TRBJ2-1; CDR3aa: CSADSYNEQFF; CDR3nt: TGCAGTGCTGACTCCTACAATGAGCAGTTCTTC
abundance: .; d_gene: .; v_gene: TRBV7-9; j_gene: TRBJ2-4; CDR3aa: CASSFTVLAKNIQYF; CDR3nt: TGTGCCAGCAGCTTTACAGTTTTAGCCAAAAACATTCAGTACTTC
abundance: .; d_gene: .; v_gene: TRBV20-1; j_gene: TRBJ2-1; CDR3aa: CSAHRDYNEQFF; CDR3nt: TGCAGTGCTCACCGGGACTACAATGAGCAGTTCTTC
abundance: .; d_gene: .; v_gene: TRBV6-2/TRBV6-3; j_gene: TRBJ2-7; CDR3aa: CASSYGDEFESEQYF; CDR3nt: TGTGCCAGCAGTTACGGGGACGAGTTTGAGTCCGAGCAGTACTTC
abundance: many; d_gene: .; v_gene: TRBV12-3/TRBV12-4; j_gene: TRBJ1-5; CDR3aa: CASSFTGRHPQHF; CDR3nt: TGTGCCAGCAGTTTTACAGGGCGACACCCCCAGCATTTT
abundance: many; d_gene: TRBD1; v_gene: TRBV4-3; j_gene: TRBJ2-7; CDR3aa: CASSPRDRETYEQYF; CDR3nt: TGCGCCAGCAGCCCTCGGGACAGGGAAACCTACGAGCAGTACTTC
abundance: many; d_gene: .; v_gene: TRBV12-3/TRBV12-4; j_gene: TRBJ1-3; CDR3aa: CASTPIGFSGNTTYF; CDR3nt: TGTGCCAGCACCCCGATAGGTTTCTCTGGAAACACCACATATTTT
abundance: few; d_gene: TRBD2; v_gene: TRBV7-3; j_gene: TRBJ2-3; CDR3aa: CASSGKGEAGAGTDTQYF; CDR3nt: TGTGCCAGCAGCGGTAAGGGAGAAGCGGGGGCCGGCACAGATACGCAGTATTTT
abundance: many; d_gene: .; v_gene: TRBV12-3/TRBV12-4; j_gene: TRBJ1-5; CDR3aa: CASSSRHLNQPQHF; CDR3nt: TGTGCCAGCAGTTCAAGGCACCTTAATCAGCCCCAGCATTTT
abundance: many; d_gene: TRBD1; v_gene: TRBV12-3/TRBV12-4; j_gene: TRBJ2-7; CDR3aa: CASSSHRGREQYF; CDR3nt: TGTGCCAGCAGTTCCCACAGGGGAAGGGAGCAGTACTTC
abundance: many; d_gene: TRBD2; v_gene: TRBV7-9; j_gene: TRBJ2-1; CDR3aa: CASSLAGGNEQFF; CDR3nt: TGTGCCAGCAGTTTAGCGGGAGGTAATGAGCAGTTCTTC